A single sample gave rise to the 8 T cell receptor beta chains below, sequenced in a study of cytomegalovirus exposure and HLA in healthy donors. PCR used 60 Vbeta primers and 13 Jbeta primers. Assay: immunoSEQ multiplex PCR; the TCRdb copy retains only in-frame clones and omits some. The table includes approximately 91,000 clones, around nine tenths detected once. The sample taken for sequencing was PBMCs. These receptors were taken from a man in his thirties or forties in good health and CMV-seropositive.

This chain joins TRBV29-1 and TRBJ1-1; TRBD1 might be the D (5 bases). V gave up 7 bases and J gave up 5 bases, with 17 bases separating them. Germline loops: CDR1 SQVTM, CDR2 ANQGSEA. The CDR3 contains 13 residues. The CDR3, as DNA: TGCAGCGCCACCGACCGGGGGGGTACTGAAGCTTTCTTT. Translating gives CSATDRGGTEAFF.

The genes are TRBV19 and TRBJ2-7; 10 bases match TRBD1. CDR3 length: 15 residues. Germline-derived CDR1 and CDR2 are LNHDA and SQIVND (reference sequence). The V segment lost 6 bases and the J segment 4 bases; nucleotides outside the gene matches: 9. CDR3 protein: CASRTGTGALYEQYF. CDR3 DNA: TGTGCCAGTAGAACCGGGACAGGGGCTTTGTACGAGCAGTACTTC.

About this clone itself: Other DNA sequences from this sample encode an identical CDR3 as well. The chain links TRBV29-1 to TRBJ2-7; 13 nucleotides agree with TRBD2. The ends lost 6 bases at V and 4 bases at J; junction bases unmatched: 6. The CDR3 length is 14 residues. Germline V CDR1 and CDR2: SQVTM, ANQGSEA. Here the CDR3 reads CSVVGTSGIYEQYF. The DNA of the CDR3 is TGCAGCGTCGTAGGGACTAGCGGGATATACGAGCAGTACTTC.

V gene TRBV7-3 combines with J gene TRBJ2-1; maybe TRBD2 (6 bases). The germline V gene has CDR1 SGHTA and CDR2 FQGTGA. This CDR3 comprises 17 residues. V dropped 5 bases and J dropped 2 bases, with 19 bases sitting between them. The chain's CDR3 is CASSRDAGLHAYNEQFF. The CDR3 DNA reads TGTGCCAGCAGCCGGGACGCGGGACTCCACGCCTACAATGAGCAGTTCTTC. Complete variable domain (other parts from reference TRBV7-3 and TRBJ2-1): GAGVSQTPSNKVTEKGKYVELRCDPISGHTALYWYRQSLGQGPEFLIYFQGTGAADDSGLPNDRFFAVRPEGSVSTLKIQRTERGDSAVYLCASSRDAGLHAYNEQFFGPGTRLTVL.

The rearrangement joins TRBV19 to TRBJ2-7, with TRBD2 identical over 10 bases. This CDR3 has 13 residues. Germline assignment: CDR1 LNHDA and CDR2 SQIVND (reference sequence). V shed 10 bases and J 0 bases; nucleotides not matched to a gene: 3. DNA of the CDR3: TGTGCCACGCTAGCGGGAGACTCCTACGAGCAGTACTTC. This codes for CATLAGDSYEQYF.

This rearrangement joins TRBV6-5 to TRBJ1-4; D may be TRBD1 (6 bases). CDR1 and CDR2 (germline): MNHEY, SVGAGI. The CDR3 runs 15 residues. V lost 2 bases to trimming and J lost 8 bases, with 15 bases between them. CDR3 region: CASSYGLGAEEKLFF. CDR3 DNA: TGTGCCAGCAGTTACGGGTTGGGGGCGGAAGAAAAACTGTTTTTT.

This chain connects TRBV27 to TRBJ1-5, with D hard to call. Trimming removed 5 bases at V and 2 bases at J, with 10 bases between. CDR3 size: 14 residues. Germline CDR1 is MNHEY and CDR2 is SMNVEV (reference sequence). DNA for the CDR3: TGTGCCAGCAGTCGAATCGGGGGCAATCAGCCCCAGCATTTT. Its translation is CASSRIGGNQPQHF.

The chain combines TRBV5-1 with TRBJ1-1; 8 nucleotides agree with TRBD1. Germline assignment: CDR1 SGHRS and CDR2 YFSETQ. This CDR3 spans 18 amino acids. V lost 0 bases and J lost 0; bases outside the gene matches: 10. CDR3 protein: CASSLAPGGHHMNTEAFF. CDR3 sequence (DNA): TGCGCCAGCAGCTTGGCTCCAGGGGGCCATCACATGAACACTGAAGCTTTCTTT.